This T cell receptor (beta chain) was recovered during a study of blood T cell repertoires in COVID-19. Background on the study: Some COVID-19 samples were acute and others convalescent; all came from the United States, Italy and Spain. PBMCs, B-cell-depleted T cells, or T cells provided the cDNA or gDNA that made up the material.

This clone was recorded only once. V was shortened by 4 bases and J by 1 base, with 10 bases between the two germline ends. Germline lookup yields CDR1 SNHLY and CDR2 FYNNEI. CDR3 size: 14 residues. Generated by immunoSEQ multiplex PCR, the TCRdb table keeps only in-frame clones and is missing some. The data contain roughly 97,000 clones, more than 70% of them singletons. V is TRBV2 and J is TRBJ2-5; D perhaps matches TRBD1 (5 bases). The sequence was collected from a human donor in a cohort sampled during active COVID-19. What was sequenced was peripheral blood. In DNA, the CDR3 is TGTGCCAGCAGTGTTCAGGGCAGCCAAGAGACCCAGTACTTC. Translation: CASSVQGSQETQYF.